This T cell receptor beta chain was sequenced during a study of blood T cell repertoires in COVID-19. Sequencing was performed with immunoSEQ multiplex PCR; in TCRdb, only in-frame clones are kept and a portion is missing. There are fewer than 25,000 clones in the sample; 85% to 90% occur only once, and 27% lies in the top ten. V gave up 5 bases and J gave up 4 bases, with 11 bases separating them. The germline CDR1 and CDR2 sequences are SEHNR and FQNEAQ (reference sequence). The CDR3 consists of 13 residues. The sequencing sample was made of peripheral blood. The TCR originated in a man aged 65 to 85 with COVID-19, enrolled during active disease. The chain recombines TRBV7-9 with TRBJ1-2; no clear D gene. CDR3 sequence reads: CASSPQSGYGYTF. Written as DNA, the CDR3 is TGTGCCAGCAGCCCACAGAGTGGCTATGGCTACACCTTC. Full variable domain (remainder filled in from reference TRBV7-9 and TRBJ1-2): DTGVSQNPRHKITKRGQNVTFRCDPISEHNRLYWYRQTLGQGPEFLTYFQNEAQLEKSRLLSDRFSAERPKGSFSTLEIQRTEQGDSAMYLCASSPQSGYGYTFGSGTRLTVV.